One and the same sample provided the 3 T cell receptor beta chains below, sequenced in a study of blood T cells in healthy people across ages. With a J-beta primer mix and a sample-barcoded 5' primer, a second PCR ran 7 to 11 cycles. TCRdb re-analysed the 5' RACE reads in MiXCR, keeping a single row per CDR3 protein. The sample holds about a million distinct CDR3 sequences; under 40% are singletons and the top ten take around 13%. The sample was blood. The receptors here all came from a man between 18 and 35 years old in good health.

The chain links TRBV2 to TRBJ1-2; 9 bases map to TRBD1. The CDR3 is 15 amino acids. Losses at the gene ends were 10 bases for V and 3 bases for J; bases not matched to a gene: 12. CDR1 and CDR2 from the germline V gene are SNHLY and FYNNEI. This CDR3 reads CATPGTGPTYYGYTF. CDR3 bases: TGTGCCACTCCGGGGACAGGGCCGACTTACTATGGCTACACCTTC.

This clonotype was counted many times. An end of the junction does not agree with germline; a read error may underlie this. For the CDR3, the DNA is TGTGCCAGCAGTTTAGTTGGTTCGGGCGGCTACACCTTC. Translated: CASSLVGSGGYTF. The V gene is TRBV7-9, the J gene TRBJ1-2; D unresolved. The germline CDR1 and CDR2 sequences are SEHNR and FQNEAQ (reference sequence). The CDR3 is made up of 13 amino acids.

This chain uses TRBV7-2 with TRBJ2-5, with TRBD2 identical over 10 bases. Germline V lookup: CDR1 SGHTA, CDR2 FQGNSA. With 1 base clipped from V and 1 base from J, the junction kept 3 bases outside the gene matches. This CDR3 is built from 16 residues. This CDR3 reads CASSLVASGGQETQYF. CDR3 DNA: TGTGCCAGCAGCTTAGTGGCTAGCGGGGGCCAAGAGACCCAGTACTTC. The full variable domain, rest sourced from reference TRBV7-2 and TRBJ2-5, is GAGVSQSPSNKVTEKGKDVELRCDPISGHTALYWYRQSLGQGLEFLIYFQGNSAPDKSGLPSDRFSAERTGGSVSTLTIQRTQQEDSAVYLCASSLVASGGQETQYFGPGTRLLVL.